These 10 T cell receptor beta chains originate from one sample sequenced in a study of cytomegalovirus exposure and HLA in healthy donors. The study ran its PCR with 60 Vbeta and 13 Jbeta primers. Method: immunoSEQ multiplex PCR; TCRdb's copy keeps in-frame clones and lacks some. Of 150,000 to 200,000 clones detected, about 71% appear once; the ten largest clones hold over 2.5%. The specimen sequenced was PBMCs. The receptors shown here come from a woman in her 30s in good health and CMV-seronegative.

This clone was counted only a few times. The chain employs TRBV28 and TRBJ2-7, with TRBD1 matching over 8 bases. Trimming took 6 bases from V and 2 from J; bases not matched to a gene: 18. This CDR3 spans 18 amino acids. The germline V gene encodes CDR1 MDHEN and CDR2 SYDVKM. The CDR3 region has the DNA TGTGCCAGCAGCTCCCCACCCGCAGGGGGCCTTTTCCCCTACGAGCAGTACTTC. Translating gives CASSSPPAGGLFPYEQYF.

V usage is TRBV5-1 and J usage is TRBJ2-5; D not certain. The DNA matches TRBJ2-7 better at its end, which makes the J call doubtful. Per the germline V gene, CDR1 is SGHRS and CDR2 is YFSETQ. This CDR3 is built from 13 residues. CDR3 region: CASSSQVENEQYF. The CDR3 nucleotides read TGCGCCAGCAGCTCGCAGGTTGAGAACGAGCAGTACTTC.

Written as DNA, the CDR3 is TGTGCCATCAGTGCCTCTGAGACAGGGAGCGGCTACACCTTC. This sequence encodes CAISASETGSGYTF. J is TRBJ1-2 and V is TRBV10-3; TRBD1 agrees at 7 bases. Germline CDR1 ENHRY, CDR2 SYGVKD. V gave up 4 bases and J gave up 8 bases; unmatched junction bases: 10. The CDR3 has 14 amino acids.

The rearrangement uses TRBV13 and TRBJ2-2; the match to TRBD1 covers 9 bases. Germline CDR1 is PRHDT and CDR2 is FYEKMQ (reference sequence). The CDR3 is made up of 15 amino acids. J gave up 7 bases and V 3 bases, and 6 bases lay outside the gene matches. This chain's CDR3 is CASSFRDRAIGELFF. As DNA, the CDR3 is TGTGCCAGCAGCTTCCGGGACAGGGCGATCGGGGAGCTGTTTTTT. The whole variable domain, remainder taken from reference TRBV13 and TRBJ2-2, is AAGVIQSPRHLIKEKRETATLKCYPIPRHDTVYWYQQGPGQDPQFLISFYEKMQSDKGSIPDRFSAQQFSDYHSELNMSSLELGDSALYFCASSFRDRAIGELFFGEGSRLTVL.

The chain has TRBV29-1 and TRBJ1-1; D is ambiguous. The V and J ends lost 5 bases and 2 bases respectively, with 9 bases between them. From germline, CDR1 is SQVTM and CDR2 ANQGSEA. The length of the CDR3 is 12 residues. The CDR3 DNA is TGCAGCGTTAGCCCTGTCAACACTGAAGCTTTCTTT. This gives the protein CSVSPVNTEAFF.

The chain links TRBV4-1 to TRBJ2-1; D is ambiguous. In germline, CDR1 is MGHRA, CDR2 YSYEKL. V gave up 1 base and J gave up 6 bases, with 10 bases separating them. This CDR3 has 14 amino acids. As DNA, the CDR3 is TGCGCCAGCAGCCAAGTCCAAGCCCTCAATGAGCAGTTCTTC. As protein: CASSQVQALNEQFF.

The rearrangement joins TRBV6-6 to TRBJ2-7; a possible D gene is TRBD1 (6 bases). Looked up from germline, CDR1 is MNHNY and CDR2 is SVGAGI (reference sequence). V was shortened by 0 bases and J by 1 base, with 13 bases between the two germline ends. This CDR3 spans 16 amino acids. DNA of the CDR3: TGTGCCAGCAGTTACTCTTGGACAGACCTGTCCTACGAGCAGTACTTC. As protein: CASSYSWTDLSYEQYF.

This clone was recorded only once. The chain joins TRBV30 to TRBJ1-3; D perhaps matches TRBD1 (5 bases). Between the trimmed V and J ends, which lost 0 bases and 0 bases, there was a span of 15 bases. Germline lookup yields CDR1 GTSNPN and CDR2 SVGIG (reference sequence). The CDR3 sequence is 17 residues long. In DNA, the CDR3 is TGTGCCTGGAGTGTACCAGGACACCAATACTCTGGAAACACCATATATTTT. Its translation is CAWSVPGHQYSGNTIYF.

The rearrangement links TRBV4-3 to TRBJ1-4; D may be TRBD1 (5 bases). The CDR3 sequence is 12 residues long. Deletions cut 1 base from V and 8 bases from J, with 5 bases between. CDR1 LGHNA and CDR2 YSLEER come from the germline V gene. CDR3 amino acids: CASSQAGEKLFF. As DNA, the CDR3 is TGCGCCAGCAGCCAAGCAGGGGAAAAACTGTTTTTT.

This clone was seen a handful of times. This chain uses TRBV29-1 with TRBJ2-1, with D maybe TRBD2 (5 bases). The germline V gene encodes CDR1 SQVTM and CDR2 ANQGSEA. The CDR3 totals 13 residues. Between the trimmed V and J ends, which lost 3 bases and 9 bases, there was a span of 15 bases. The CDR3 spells CSVDTTNGGEQFF. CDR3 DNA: TGCAGCGTTGATACCACAAACGGAGGTGAGCAGTTCTTC.